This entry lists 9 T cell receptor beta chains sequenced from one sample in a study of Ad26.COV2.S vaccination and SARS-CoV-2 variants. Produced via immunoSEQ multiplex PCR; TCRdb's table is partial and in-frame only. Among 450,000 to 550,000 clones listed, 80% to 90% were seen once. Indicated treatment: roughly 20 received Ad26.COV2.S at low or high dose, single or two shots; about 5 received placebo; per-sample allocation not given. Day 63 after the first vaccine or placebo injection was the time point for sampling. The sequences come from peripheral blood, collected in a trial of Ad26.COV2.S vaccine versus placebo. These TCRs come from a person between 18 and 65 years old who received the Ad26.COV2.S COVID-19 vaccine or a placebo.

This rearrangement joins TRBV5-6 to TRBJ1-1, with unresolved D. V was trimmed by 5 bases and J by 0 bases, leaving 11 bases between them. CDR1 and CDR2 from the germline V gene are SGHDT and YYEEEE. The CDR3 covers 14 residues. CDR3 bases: TGTGCCAGCAGGTTACAGCTGATGAACACTGAAGCTTTCTTT. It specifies CASRLQLMNTEAFF.

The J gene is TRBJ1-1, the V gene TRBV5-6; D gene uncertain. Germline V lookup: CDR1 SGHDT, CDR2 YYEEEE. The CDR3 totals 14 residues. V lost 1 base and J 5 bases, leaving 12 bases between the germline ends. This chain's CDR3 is CASSLSWGGTEAFF. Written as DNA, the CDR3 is TGTGCCAGCAGCTTGAGTTGGGGAGGGACTGAAGCTTTCTTT.

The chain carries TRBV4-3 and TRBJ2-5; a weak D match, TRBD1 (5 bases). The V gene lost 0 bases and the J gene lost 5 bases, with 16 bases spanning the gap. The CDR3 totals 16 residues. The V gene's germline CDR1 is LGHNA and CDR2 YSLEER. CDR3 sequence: CASSQDTAREFETQYF. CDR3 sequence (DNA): TGCGCCAGCAGCCAAGATACGGCCAGGGAATTCGAGACCCAGTACTTC.

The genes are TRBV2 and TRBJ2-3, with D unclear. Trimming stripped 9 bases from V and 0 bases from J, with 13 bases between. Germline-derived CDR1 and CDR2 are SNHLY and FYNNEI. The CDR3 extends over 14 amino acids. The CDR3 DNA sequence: TGTGCCAGTTCCGGAGTCCTCAGCACAGATACGCAGTATTTT. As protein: CASSGVLSTDTQYF.

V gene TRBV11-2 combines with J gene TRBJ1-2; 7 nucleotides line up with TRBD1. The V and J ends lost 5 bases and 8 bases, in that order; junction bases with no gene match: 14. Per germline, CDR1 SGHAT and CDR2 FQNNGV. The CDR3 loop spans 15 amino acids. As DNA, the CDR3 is TGTGCCAGCAGCATTCATCAACAGGGGCTGGGAGGCTACACCTTC. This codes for CASSIHQQGLGGYTF.

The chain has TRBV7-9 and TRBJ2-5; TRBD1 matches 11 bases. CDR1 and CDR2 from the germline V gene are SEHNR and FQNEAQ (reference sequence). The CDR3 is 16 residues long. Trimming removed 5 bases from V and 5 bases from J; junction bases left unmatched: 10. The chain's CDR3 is CASSVTGTGGSETQYF. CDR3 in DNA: TGTGCCAGCAGCGTTACCGGGACAGGGGGTTCGGAGACCCAGTACTTC.

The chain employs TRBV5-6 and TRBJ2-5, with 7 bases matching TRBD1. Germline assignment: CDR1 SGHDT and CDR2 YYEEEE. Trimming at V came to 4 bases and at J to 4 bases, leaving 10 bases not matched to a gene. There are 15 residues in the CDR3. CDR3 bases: TGTGCCAGCAGCCCAGCTCCGACAGGGAGAGAGACCCAGTACTTC. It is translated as CASSPAPTGRETQYF.

The CDR3 protein is CASSFGTGLYTGELFF. CDR3 DNA sequence: TGCGCCAGCAGCTTTGGGACAGGGCTGTACACCGGGGAGCTGTTTTTT. The chain joins TRBV5-1 to TRBJ2-2; 9 bases agree with TRBD1. Germline V CDR1 and CDR2: SGHRS, YFSETQ. Germline trimming cut 2 bases from V and 3 bases from J; bases unmatched to any gene: 5. The CDR3 is made up of 16 amino acids.

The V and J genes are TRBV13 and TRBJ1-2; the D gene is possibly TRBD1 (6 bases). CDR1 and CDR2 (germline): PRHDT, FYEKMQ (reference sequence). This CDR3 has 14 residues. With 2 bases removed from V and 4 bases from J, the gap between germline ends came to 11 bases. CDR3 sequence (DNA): TGTGCCAGCAGCTTAATTAAGGGGGGCTATGGCTACACCTTC. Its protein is CASSLIKGGYGYTF.